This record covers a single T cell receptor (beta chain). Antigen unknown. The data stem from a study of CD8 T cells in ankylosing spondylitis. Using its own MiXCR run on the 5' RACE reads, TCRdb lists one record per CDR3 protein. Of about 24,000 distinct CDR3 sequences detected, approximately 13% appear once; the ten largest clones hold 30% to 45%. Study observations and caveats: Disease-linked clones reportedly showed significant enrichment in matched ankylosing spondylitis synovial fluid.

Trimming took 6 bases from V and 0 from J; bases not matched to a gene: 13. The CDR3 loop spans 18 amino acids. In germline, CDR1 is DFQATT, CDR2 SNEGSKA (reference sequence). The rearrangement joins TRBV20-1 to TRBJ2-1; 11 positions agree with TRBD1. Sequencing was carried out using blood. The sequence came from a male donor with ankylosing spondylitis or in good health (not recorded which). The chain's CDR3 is CSAGKGTGGVFSYNEQFF. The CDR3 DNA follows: TGCAGTGCCGGCAAGGGGACAGGGGGTGTTTTCTCCTACAATGAGCAGTTCTTC.